This TCR beta chain stems from a study of human T cells and chemical hapten exposure. The wider study: Small pooled library volume differences mainly caused per-sample TCR yield variation. Points from the study as a whole: After DPC sensitization, TCRs above 1 in 1000 frequency showed no change.

In germline, CDR1 is SGHRS, CDR2 YFSETQ. V lost 3 bases to trimming and J lost 6 bases; unmatched junction nucleotides: 5. This CDR3 comprises 15 residues. Documented time point: healthy volunteer bleed at 2 weeks. From whole blood left unfractionated, total RNA was extracted. Library preparation tagged each individual cDNA molecule with a unique molecular identifier. Original data processing: Samples had a median of about 95,000 TCRs, ranging about 20,000 to 700,000. Each CDR3 protein gets one entry after TCRdb re-called the RACE reads with MiXCR. The V and J calls follow TCRdb's processing rather than the paper's. In the table there are about 130,000 distinct CDR3 sequences, 8.5% to 9.5% of which are singletons. In its sample, this clonotype was seen a few times. Antigen specificity is unknown.

This TCR derives from a male donor in good health. Some clones in this sample may be carry-over from other donors' samples. This rearrangement joins TRBV5-1 to TRBJ2-7, with TRBD2 matching 14 bases. Material: whole blood. CDR3 residues: CASSSGTSGRVEQYF. The CDR3 nucleotides read TGCGCCAGCAGCTCTGGGACTAGCGGGAGAGTCGAGCAGTACTTC.